This T cell receptor (beta chain) was documented in a study of blood T cell repertoires in COVID-19. Study-wide background: Samples came from the United States, Italy and Spain, spanning acute and convalescent COVID-19. T cells, B-cell-depleted T cells, or PBMCs supplied cDNA or gDNA.

Profiled with immunoSEQ multiplex PCR; TCRdb holds only in-frame clones, not every one. The data contain some 490,000 clones, 75% to 90% of them seen just once; the ten biggest clones take up roughly 8%. From germline, CDR1 is SGDLS and CDR2 YYNGEE. V was pared by 0 bases and J by 1 base, with 7 bases of the junction left unmatched. The CDR3 has 20 amino acids. Study members were between about 18 and 95 years old and lived in 20 to 25 US regions. Self-reported history from a screening survey and questionnaire set each donor's cohort. This receptor was obtained from a woman aged 60-75 years who had recovered from COVID-19. The chain uses TRBV9 and TRBJ2-1, with 16 positions matching TRBD2. Specimen: PBMCs or T cells enriched from blood (not recorded which). The CDR3 DNA is TGTGCCAGCAGCGTAGCCCCCGGGACTAGCGGGGGGGCTTCCTACAATGAGCAGTTCTTC. Translation gives CASSVAPGTSGGASYNEQFF.